The present TCR beta chain was sequenced within a study of cytomegalovirus exposure and HLA in healthy donors. Libraries were prepared by immunoSEQ multiplex PCR; TCRdb keeps only in-frame clonotypes and omits some of them. The top ten hold around 1.2% of the sample, which has 150,000 to 250,000 clones, about 81% seen once. The V end was cut by 3 bases, the J end by 3 bases, with 12 bases between. Germline-derived CDR1 and CDR2 are MDHEN and SYDVKM. CDR3 size: 14 residues. Material for sequencing was PBMCs. The origin of this receptor is a woman between 25 and 40 years old in good health and CMV-seronegative. The chain recombines TRBV28 with TRBJ2-7; the D gene is possibly TRBD1 (7 bases). The CDR3 DNA sequence: TGTGCCAGCAGTTTGACAGGGAGGAACTACGAGCAGTACTTC. Amino acids: CASSLTGRNYEQYF.